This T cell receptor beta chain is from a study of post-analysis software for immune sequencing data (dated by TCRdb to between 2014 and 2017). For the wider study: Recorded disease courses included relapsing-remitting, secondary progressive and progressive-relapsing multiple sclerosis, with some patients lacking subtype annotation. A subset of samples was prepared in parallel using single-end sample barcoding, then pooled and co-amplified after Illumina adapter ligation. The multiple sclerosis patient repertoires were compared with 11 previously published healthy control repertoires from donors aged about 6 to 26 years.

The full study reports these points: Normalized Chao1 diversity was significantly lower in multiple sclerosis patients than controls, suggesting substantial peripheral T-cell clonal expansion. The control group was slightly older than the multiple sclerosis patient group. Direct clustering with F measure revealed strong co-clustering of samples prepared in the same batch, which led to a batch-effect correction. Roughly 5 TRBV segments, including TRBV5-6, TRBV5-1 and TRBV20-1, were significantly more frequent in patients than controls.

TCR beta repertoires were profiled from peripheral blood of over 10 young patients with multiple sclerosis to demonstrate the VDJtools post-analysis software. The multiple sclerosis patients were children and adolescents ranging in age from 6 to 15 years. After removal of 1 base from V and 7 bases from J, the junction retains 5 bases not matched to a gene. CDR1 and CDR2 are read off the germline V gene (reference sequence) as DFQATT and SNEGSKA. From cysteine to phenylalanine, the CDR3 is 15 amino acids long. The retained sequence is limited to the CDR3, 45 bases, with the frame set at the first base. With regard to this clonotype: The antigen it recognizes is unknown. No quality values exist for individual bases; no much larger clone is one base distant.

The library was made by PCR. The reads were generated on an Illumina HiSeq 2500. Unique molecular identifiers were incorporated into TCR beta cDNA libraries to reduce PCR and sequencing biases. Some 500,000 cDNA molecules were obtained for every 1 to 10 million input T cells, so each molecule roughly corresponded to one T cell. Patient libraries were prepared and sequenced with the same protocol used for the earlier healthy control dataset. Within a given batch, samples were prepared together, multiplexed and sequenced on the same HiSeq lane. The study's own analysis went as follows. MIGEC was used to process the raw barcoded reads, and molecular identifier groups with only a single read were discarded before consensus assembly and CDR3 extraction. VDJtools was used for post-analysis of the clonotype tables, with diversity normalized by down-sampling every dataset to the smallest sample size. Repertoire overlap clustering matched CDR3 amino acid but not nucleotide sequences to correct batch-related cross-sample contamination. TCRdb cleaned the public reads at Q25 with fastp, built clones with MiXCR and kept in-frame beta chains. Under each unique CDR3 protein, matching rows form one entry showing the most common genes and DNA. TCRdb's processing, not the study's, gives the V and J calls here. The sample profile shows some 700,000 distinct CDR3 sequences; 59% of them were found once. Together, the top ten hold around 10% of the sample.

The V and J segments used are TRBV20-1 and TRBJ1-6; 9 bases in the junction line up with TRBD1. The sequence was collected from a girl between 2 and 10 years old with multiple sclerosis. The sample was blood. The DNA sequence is TGCAGTGCTAGAGCCCGGGGACAGGGAAATTCACCCCTCCACTTT. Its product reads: CSARARGQGNSPLHF.